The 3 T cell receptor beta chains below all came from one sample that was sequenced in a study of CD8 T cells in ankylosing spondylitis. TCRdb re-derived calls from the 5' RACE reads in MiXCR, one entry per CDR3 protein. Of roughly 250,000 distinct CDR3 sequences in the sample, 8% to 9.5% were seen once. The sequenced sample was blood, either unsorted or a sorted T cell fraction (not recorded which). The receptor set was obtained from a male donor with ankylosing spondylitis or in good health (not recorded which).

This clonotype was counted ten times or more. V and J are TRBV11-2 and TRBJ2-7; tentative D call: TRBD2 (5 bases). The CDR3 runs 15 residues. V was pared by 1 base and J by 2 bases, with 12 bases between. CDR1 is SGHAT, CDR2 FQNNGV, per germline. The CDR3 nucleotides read TGTGCCAGCAGCTTAGGGGCCGGGGAGACCTACGAGCAGTACTTC. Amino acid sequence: CASSLGAGETYEQYF.

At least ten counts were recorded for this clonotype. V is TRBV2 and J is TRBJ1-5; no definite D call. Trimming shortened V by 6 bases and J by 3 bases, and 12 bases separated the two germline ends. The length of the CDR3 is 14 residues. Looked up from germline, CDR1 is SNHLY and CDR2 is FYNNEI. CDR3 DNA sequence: TGTGCCAGCAGGTTTGAAGCTCTCAATCAGCCCCAGCATTTT. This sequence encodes CASRFEALNQPQHF.

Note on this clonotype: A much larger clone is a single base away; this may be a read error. The CDR3 nucleotides are TGTGCCAGCAGTTTCACCTCGAGACTAGCCCAGAGCCGCGCGTCAGAGACCCAGTACTTC. The encoded protein is CASSFTSRLAQSRASETQYF. This sequence joins TRBV28 and TRBJ2-5; TRBD2 matches at 7 bases. The CDR3 contains 20 residues. With V trimmed by 3 bases and J by 4 bases, 23 bases remained unmatched. Germline values: CDR1 MDHEN, CDR2 SYDVKM. The entire variable domain, with the rest obtained from reference TRBV28 and TRBJ2-5, is as follows: DVKVTQSSRYLVKRTGEKVFLECVQDMDHENMFWYRQDPGLGLRLIYFSYDVKMKEKGDIPEGYSVSREKKERFSLILESASTNQTSMYLCASSFTSRLAQSRASETQYFGPGTRLLVL.